The sequence of this T cell receptor beta chain was determined in a study of shared clonotypes between healthy human individuals. In the naive CD8 group, cells lacked CD45RO and were positively selected for CCR7, so terminally differentiated effector memory CD45RA+ cells were left out. TCRdb's table, derived via immunoSEQ multiplex PCR, lists solely in-frame clones and lacks some. The table records about 870,000 clones, approximately 92% of them present only once. Germline values: CDR1 LNHNV, CDR2 YYDKDF (reference sequence). The CDR3 sequence is 15 residues long. V lost 0 bases and J lost 4; bases outside the gene matches: 4.

Material: naive CD8+ T cells sorted from blood. The V gene is TRBV15, the J gene TRBJ2-5; 8 positions match TRBD1. This sequence was found in a man aged 25 to 45 in good health. CDR3 protein: CATSRDTGQVETQYF. DNA for the CDR3: TGTGCCACCAGCAGAGATACGGGACAGGTAGAGACCCAGTACTTC.